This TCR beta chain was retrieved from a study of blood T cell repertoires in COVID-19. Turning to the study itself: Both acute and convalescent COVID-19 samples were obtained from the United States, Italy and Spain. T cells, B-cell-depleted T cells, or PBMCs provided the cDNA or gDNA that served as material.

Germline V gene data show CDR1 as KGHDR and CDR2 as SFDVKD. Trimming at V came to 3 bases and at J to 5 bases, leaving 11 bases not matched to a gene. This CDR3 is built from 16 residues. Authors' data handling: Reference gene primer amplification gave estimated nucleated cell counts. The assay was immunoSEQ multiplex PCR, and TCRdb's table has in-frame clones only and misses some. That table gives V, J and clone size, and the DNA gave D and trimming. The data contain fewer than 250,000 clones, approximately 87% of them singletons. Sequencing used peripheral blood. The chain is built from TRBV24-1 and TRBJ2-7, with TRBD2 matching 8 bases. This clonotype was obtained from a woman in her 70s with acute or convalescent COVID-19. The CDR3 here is CATSDRGGNGINEQYF. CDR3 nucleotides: TGTGCCACCAGTGATCGGGGGGGCAATGGAATCAACGAGCAGTACTTC.